This entry lists 10 T cell receptor beta chains sequenced from one sample in a study of blood T cell repertoires in COVID-19. Here immunoSEQ multiplex PCR was the method, and the copy in TCRdb shows in-frame clones only, minus some. Among fewer than 250,000 clones listed, around 89% were seen once. The sample taken for sequencing was peripheral blood. These TCRs come from a woman aged 40 to 55 with acute or convalescent COVID-19.

This clone was observed a handful of times. V gene TRBV2 combines with J gene TRBJ1-4, with a possible D match to TRBD1 (5 bases). Trimming removed 5 bases at V and 4 bases at J, with 11 bases between. Looked up from germline, CDR1 is SNHLY and CDR2 is FYNNEI. This CDR3 spans 14 amino acids. The CDR3 protein is CASSSDSLNEKLFF. The CDR3 region has the DNA TGTGCCAGCAGTTCCGACAGTCTTAATGAAAAACTGTTTTTT.

The V gene is TRBV5-5, the J gene TRBJ2-3, with D hard to call. The CDR3 totals 14 residues. The germline gives CDR1 SGHKS, CDR2 YYEKEE (reference sequence). V dropped 4 bases and J dropped 0 bases, with 9 bases sitting between them. Written as DNA, the CDR3 is TGTGCCAGCAGCCCCGCGCTCAGCACAGATACGCAGTATTTT. Its translation: CASSPALSTDTQYF. The complete variable domain, with remaining parts taken from reference TRBV5-5 and TRBJ2-3, reads DAGVTQSPTHLIKTRGQQVTLRCSPISGHKSVSWYQQVLGQGPQFIFQYYEKEERGRGNFPDRFSARQFPNYSSELNVNALLLGDSALYLCASSPALSTDTQYFGPGTRLTVL.

This clone was seen a handful of times. Other DNA sequences of this sample code for an identical CDR3. This chain's CDR3 is CAISRDRGPGANVLTF. The CDR3 DNA reads TGTGCCATCAGTCGGGACAGGGGCCCTGGGGCCAACGTCCTGACTTTC. V gene TRBV10-3 combines with J gene TRBJ2-6; 10 bases fit TRBD1. The CDR3 contains 16 residues. Germline CDR1 ENHRY, CDR2 SYGVKD. The J segment lost 2 bases and the V segment lost 5 bases, leaving 3 bases of the junction unmatched.

A single count supports this clone. V and J are TRBV4-1 and TRBJ2-1; 8 bases are a match to TRBD2. Germline CDR1 MGHRA, CDR2 YSYEKL. Trimming took 1 base from V and 8 from J; bases not matched to a gene: 13. This CDR3 has 17 amino acids. The DNA of the CDR3 is TGCGCCAGCAGCCAAGGGGCCGGGGGGGGCCGGTTCGATGAGCAGTTCTTC. Translating gives CASSQGAGGGRFDEQFF.

The chain has TRBV30 and TRBJ1-1; D gene ambiguous. V was trimmed by 3 bases and J by 1 base, leaving 9 bases between them. Germline assignment: CDR1 GTSNPN and CDR2 SVGIG (reference sequence). The CDR3 is 13 residues long. DNA for the CDR3: TGTGCCTGGAGCCCACCCAGGAACACTGAAGCTTTCTTT. It codes for CAWSPPRNTEAFF.

V gene TRBV10-3 combines with J gene TRBJ2-7; 9 bases map to TRBD1. The trim removed 10 bases at V and 5 bases at J, leaving 15 bases unmatched. Germline V gives CDR1 ENHRY, CDR2 SYGVKD. This CDR3 region has 15 residues. The chain's CDR3 is CATEPGQGHSNEQYV. The CDR3 coding sequence is TGTGCCACCGAACCGGGACAGGGACACTCGAACGAGCAGTACGTC.

This sequence joins TRBV25-1 and TRBJ1-4, with D tentatively TRBD1 (5 bases). Germline V gene data show CDR1 as MGHDK and CDR2 as SYGVNS. V was cut by 1 base and J by 8 bases, with 14 bases left in between. CDR3 length: 15 residues. DNA for the CDR3: TGTGCCAGCAGTGAATTTAGGGGACTGGACGAAAAACTGTTTTTT. This translates into CASSEFRGLDEKLFF.

This chain joins TRBV10-2 and TRBJ1-3, with a tentative D call TRBD1 (6 bases). The CDR3 consists of 16 residues. The germline V gene has CDR1 WSHSY and CDR2 SAAADI. V gave up 2 bases and J gave up 4 bases, with 15 bases separating them. The CDR3 spells CASSEPGQGLGNTIYF. The CDR3 nucleotides are TGCGCCAGCAGTGAGCCCGGCCAGGGGTTAGGAAACACCATATATTTT.

This chain links TRBV10-3 with TRBJ2-2; TRBD2 matches 7 bases. Germline V gives CDR1 ENHRY, CDR2 SYGVKD. V lost 2 bases to trimming and J lost 10 bases; unmatched junction nucleotides: 4. The CDR3 is made up of 13 amino acids. The CDR3 region is CAISEGGDAELFF. CDR3 in DNA: TGTGCCATCAGTGAGGGGGGGGACGCGGAGCTGTTTTTT.

The V call is TRBV5-6, the J call TRBJ2-1, with a possible D match to TRBD1 (5 bases). CDR1 and CDR2 from the germline V gene are SGHDT and YYEEEE. The V gene lost 5 bases and the J gene lost 8 bases, with 17 bases spanning the gap. The CDR3 contains 14 residues. As DNA, the CDR3 is TGTGCCAGCAGTATTTACCGCAGGGTTCATGAGCAGTTCTTC. Residues: CASSIYRRVHEQFF.